This TCR beta chain stems from a study of tumor-infiltrating lymphocytes in primary liver carcinoma (dated by TCRdb to 2016 to 2017). Regarding the research as a whole: Of the five patients, three men and two women aged 30 to 69 years, four had hepatocellular carcinoma and one had combined HCC and intrahepatic cholangiocarcinoma. Tumors of the five patients were stage T1-T3 N0M0 with maximum diameters of roughly 4.2 to 10 cm. To link TCRbeta repertoire diversity to the local molecular phenotype, the 20 to 30 tumor region samples were profiled with Agilent mRNA microarrays. High reproducibility was observed for the technical replicate repertoires, with mean shared-clone rates approximately 0.9 and correlation coefficients above 0.95. A total of 35 specimens from 5 patients went through TCRbeta repertoire sequencing, namely 25 tumor regions, 5 adjacent noncancerous liver tissues and 5 peripheral blood samples. Each sample produced roughly 3.5 to 7.13 million productive TCRbeta reads, and read depth showed no significant difference between tissue types. For each liver tumor, the study sampled five regions along with adjacent normal tissue and blood, and applied TCRbeta repertoire sequencing, expression microarrays and whole-exome sequencing.

Total RNA and DNA were co-extracted without cell sorting from about 19-30 mg of bulk tissue using the AllPrep DNA/RNA mini kit. Roughly 5 patients with histopathologically diagnosed primary liver carcinoma underwent surgical resection in China between November 2015 and 2016. Chronic HBV infection was present in the patients, and the patients were treatment-naive at sampling. Five spatially separated regions were sampled from each tumor: the superior, inferior, left-lateral and right-lateral poles, plus the tumor centre. Histology showed that every tumor sample contained more than 75% viable tumor cells. Each fresh piece of tumor and adjacent tissue was cut in two, with one half stored in RNAlater at -80 degrees C and the other half sent for histology. Notes on this clonotype: Its antigen is not yet known. The conserved phenylalanine or tryptophan normally closing the CDR3 is absent here, so this likely arose from a read error.

On the study overall, not on this receptor specifically: Bulk unsorted samples precluded comparing CD4+ and CD8+ T cell repertoires. Only the TCR beta chain was sequenced, so true repertoire diversity is likely underestimated because unpaired alpha chains were not captured. With just a few patients in the study, the authors point out that the findings should be validated in a larger study. Only about 7-25% of top clones were present in all five regions of a tumor, suggesting spatial heterogeneity of tumor-infiltrating T cells. Repertoire overlap was found to be higher between tumor regions (mean approximately 36%) than between tumor-adjacent (around 17%) or tumor-blood (around 14%) pairs, consistent with antigen-driven expansion. Compared with blood, tumors had a significantly larger share of the repertoire taken up by the top 250 clones (p = 0.039).

Reading the germline V gene (reference sequence) gives CDR1 MNHNY and CDR2 SVGAGI. The CDR3 extends over 15 residues, inclusive of both ends. The only DNA kept is the CDR3, 45 bases in frame from the first base. Trimming removed 9 bases from V and 0 bases from J, leaving 16 bases between the germline ends. A constant-region primer and ProtoScript II reverse transcriptase were used to reverse-transcribe TCRbeta-specific cDNA from 500 ng total RNA. Construction of the TCRbeta libraries relied on three nested rounds of multiplex PCR, following a slightly modified ARM-PCR procedure. Multiplex TRBV1-TRBV30 forward primers and a Cbeta reverse primer were used in the first two PCR rounds, each of which was run for around 9 cycles. Sample barcodes and Illumina adapters were added in a final 25-cycle PCR with Deep VentR polymerase. Before sequencing, amplicons of 200-500 bp were gel-purified using a QIAquick gel extraction kit. An Illumina HiSeq 2500 was used to sequence the TCRbeta amplicons, generating 250-bp paired-end reads. Per the authors' processing: Reads were quality-trimmed with Trimmomatic v0.33, and paired reads were merged with FLASH v1.2.11 to recover full CDR3 sequences. V, D and J germline segments were assigned to the rearranged TCRbeta sequences using MiGEC v1.2.1b. VDJtools v1.0.0 computed clonotype statistics and Shannon-Wiener diversity indices. To cut down on sampling bias, every analysis after diversity analysis relied on just the 250 most abundant clonotypes from each sample. TCRdb applied fastp at Q25 and MiXCR to the public reads, then kept only in-frame beta chains. CDR3 protein sequences are deduplicated, and each keeps its most common genes and DNA. The V and J calls and clone size come from TCRdb's table, not from the authors' own analysis. The sample includes approximately 190,000 distinct CDR3 sequences, with 85% observed a single time. 15% to 20% of the sample comes from the top ten.

Source material: tumor tissue from primary liver carcinoma. Recombination linked TRBV6-6 to TRBJ2-3; the D segment cannot be called with confidence. This TCR derives from a middle-aged man with primary liver carcinoma and hepatitis B virus infection. The DNA is TGTGCCAGTGCGCGGAGCCAGGCTAGCACAGATACGCAGTATATT. The translation is CASARSQASTDTQYI.